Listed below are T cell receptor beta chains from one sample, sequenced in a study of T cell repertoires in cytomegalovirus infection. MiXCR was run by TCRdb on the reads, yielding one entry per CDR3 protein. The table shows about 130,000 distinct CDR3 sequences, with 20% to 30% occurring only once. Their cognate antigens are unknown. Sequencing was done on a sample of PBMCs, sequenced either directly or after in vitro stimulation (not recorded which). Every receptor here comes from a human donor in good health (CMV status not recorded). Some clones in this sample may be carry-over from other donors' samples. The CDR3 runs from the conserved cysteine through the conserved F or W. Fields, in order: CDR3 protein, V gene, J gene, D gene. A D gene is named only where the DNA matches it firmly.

CDR3 protein: CASTATSNQPQHF
V gene: TRBV12-3/TRBV12-4
J gene: TRBJ1-5
D gene: NA

CDR3 protein: CSARDGGSSNTEAFF
V gene: TRBV20-1
J gene: TRBJ1-1
D gene: NA

CDR3 protein: CASTKPGLAGEEQFF
V gene: TRBV19
J gene: TRBJ2-1
D gene: TRBD2

CDR3 protein: CASSQDDRDSPPGNTIYF
V gene: TRBV4-3
J gene: TRBJ1-3
D gene: NA

CDR3 protein: CASSSQEKLFF
V gene: TRBV28
J gene: TRBJ1-4
D gene: NA

CDR3 protein: CASSEGGPTDTQYF
V gene: TRBV6-4
J gene: TRBJ2-3
D gene: NA

CDR3 protein: CASSKLRDRARTEAFF
V gene: TRBV11-1
J gene: TRBJ1-1
D gene: TRBD1

CDR3 protein: CASRTGGVQPQHF
V gene: TRBV12-3/TRBV12-4
J gene: TRBJ1-5
D gene: TRBD1

CDR3 protein: CASSLDGSSGNTIYF
V gene: TRBV5-1
J gene: TRBJ1-3
D gene: NA

CDR3 protein: CASSPSGGMNTEAFF
V gene: TRBV7-2
J gene: TRBJ1-1
D gene: NA

CDR3 protein: CASSPPRTGQAEQFF
V gene: TRBV25-1
J gene: TRBJ2-1
D gene: TRBD1

CDR3 protein: CSVRGRGRGNEQFF
V gene: TRBV20-1
J gene: TRBJ2-1
D gene: TRBD2

CDR3 protein: CASNPGTDLNTEAFF
V gene: TRBV28
J gene: TRBJ1-1
D gene: TRBD1

CDR3 protein: CASSSGTSGIGNEQFF
V gene: TRBV19
J gene: TRBJ2-1
D gene: TRBD2

CDR3 protein: CASSPPQGGTEAFF
V gene: TRBV28
J gene: TRBJ1-1
D gene: NA

CDR3 protein: CASSLRVQREGRETQYF
V gene: TRBV7-2
J gene: TRBJ2-5
D gene: TRBD2

CDR3 protein: CASRQEISTDTQYF
V gene: TRBV12-3/TRBV12-4
J gene: TRBJ2-3
D gene: NA

CDR3 protein: CAWSARYNEQFF
V gene: TRBV30
J gene: TRBJ2-1
D gene: NA

CDR3 protein: CASRPTTEPNTEAFF
V gene: TRBV5-6
J gene: TRBJ1-1
D gene: NA

CDR3 protein: CASSPGAWGDTQYF
V gene: TRBV7-8
J gene: TRBJ2-3
D gene: NA

CDR3 protein: CASSPPGQGLSGYTF
V gene: TRBV7-9
J gene: TRBJ1-2
D gene: TRBD1

CDR3 protein: CASSPDRGWETQYF
V gene: TRBV11-2
J gene: TRBJ2-5
D gene: TRBD1

CDR3 protein: CSAGVTYGYTF
V gene: TRBV20-1
J gene: TRBJ1-2
D gene: NA

CDR3 protein: CASSLSGGPEAFF
V gene: TRBV7-9
J gene: TRBJ1-1
D gene: NA

CDR3 protein: CASSPWDTRNTEAFF
V gene: TRBV27
J gene: TRBJ1-1
D gene: NA

CDR3 protein: CASSSKTGGADTQYF
V gene: TRBV5-4
J gene: TRBJ2-3
D gene: TRBD2

CDR3 protein: CASAVSGSTDTQYF
V gene: TRBV6-5
J gene: TRBJ2-3
D gene: NA

CDR3 protein: CASSQEPRPTGVGYTF
V gene: TRBV14
J gene: TRBJ1-2
D gene: TRBD1

CDR3 protein: CASSPSHPGWGETQYF
V gene: TRBV11-1
J gene: TRBJ2-5
D gene: NA

CDR3 protein: CASSARGRFAGELFF
V gene: TRBV7-2
J gene: TRBJ2-2
D gene: TRBD1

CDR3 protein: CASSTSGSRDTQYF
V gene: TRBV5-1
J gene: TRBJ2-3
D gene: TRBD2

CDR3 protein: CASSLGIDWQAKNIQYF
V gene: TRBV7-2
J gene: TRBJ2-4
D gene: NA

CDR3 protein: CASSPGQYNSPLHF
V gene: TRBV7-2
J gene: TRBJ1-6
D gene: TRBD1